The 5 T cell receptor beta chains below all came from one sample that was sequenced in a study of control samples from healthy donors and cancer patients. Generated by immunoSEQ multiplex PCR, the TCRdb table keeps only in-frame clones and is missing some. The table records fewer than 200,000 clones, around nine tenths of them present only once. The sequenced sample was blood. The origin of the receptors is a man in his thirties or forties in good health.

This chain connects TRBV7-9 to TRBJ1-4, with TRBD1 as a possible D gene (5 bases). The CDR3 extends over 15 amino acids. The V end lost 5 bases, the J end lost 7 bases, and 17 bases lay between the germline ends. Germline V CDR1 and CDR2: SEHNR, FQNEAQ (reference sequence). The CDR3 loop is CASSPRRQGFEKLFF. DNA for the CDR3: TGTGCCAGCAGCCCTCGAAGGCAGGGATTTGAAAAACTGTTTTTT. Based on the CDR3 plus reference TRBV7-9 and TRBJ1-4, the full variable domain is DTGVSQNPRHKITKRGQNVTFRCDPISEHNRLYWYRQTLGQGPEFLTYFQNEAQLEKSRLLSDRFSAERPKGSFSTLEIQRTEQGDSAMYLCASSPRRQGFEKLFFGSGTQLSVL.

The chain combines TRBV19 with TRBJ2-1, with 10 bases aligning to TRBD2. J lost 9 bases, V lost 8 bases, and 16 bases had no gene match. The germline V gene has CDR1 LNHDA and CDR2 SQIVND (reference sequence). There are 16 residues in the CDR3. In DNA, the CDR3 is TGTGCCAGTCCCCTTGTAGGCCTAGCGGGAGAGGCTGAGCAGTTCTTC. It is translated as CASPLVGLAGEAEQFF.

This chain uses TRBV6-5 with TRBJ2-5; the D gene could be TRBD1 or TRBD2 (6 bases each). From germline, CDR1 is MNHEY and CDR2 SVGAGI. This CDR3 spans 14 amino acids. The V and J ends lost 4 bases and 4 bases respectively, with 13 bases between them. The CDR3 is CASSSRGGPETQYF. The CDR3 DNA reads TGTGCCAGCAGTTCAAGAGGGGGGCCAGAGACCCAGTACTTC.

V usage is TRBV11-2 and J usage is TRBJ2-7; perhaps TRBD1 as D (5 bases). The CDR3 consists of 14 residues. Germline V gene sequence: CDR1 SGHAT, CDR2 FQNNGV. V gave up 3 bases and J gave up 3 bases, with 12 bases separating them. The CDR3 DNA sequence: TGTGCCAGCAGCTTTAGAGGTAGGGGCTACGAGCAGTACTTC. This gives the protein CASSFRGRGYEQYF.

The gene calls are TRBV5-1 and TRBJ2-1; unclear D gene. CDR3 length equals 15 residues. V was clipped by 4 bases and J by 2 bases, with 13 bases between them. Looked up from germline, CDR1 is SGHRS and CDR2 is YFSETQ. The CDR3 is CASSRADRPYNEQFF. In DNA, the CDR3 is TGCGCCAGCAGCAGGGCTGATCGCCCCTACAATGAGCAGTTCTTC.